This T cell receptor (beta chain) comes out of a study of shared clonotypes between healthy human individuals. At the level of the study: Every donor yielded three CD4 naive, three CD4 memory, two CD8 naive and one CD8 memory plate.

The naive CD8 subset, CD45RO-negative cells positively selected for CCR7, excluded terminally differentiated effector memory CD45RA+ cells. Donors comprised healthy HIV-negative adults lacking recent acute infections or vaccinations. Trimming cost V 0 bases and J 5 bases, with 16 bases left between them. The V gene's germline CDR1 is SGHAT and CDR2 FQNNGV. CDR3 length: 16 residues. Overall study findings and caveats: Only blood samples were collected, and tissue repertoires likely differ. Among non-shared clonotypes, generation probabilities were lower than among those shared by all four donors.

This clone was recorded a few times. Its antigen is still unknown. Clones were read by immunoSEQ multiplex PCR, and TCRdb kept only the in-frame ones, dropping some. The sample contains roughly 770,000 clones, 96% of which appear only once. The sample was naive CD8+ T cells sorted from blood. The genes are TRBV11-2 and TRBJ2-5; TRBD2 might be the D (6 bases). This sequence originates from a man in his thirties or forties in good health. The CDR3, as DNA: TGTGCCAGCAGCTTAGAGGGACTCTGGGATAGGGAGACCCAGTACTTC. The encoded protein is CASSLEGLWDRETQYF.